This TCR beta chain was profiled in a study of T cells in Graves' hyperthyroidism and ophthalmopathy. Overall study context: Peripheral blood was obtained at initial diagnosis, preceding any treatment. General study results and limits: Stable hyperthyroidism was separated from ophthalmopathy by a model based on 13 V-J features. Most clonotypes expanded in the thyroid (above 0.001) were also present in blood.

This clonotype has just a few counts. Its target is unknown. Between the trimmed V and J ends, which lost 0 bases and 9 bases, there was a span of 24 bases. The CDR3 contains 18 residues. Germline loops: CDR1 LGHNA, CDR2 YSLEER. Any patient presenting with uncontrolled infection, other autoimmune disease, pregnancy or lactation was left out. The source material, RNA transcripts, was used to amplify TCR beta CDR3 regions. The HTBI primer set was used in a first-round RT-PCR of the TCR CDR3. TCRdb ran MiXCR on the multiplex PCR reads and lists one entry per CDR3 protein. The table has roughly 660,000 distinct CDR3 sequences, 15% to 20% seen once; the top ten hold roughly a sixth.

The material sequenced was blood. This TCR was sampled from a man in his fifties or sixties with Graves' hyperthyroidism. The chain uses TRBV4-3 and TRBJ2-1, with D perhaps assigned TRBD1 or TRBD2 (7 bases each). Here the CDR3 DNA reads TGCGCCAGCAGCCAAGACAAAGGAATCTGGCAGGGGGAGGGTGAGCAGTTCTTC. This codes for CASSQDKGIWQGEGEQFF.